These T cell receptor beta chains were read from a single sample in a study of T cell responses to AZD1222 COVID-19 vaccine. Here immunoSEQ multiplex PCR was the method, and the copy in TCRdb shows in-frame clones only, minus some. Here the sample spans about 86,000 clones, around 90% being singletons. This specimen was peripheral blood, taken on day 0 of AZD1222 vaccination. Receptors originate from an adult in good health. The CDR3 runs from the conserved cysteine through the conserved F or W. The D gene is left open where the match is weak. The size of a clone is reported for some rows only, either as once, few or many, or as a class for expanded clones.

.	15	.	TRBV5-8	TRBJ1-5	CASSQGQYSNQPQHF	TGTGCCAGCAGCCAGGGCCAGTATAGCAATCAGCCCCAGCATTTT
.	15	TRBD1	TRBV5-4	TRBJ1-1	CASSPRIGGRTEAFF	TGTGCCAGCAGCCCCCGGATAGGGGGCCGTACTGAAGCTTTCTTT
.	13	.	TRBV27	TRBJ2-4	CATFPLAKNIQYF	TGTGCCACCTTCCCGCTAGCCAAAAACATTCAGTACTTC
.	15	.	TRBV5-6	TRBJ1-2	CASSLRGAQGYGYTF	TGTGCCAGCAGCTTGCGAGGGGCTCAGGGCTATGGCTACACCTTC
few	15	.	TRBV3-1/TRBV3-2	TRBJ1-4	CASSQETVINEKLFF	TGTGCCAGCAGCCAAGAAACAGTGATTAATGAAAAACTGTTTTTT
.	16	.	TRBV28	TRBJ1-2	CASTPGGQGIGYGYTF	TGTGCCAGCACTCCGGGGGGGCAGGGGATAGGCTACGGCTACACCTTC
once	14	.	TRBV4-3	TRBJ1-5	CASSPQWDNQPQHF	TGCGCCAGCAGCCCTCAGTGGGACAATCAGCCCCAGCATTTT
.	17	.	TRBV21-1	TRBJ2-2	CASPPLRLAVHTGELFF	TGTGCCAGCCCGCCCTTAAGGTTAGCGGTCCACACCGGGGAGCTGTTTTTT
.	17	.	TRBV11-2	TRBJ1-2	CASSPRRSGGANYGYTF	TGTGCCAGCAGCCCTCGCCGTTCGGGCGGAGCTAACTATGGCTACACCTTC
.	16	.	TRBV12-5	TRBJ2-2	CASGLRAASNTGELFF	TGTGCTAGTGGTTTGCGGGCAGCTTCGAACACCGGGGAGCTGTTTTTT
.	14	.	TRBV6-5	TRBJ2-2	CASSYSPNTGELFF	TGTGCCAGCAGTTACTCACCCAACACCGGGGAGCTGTTTTTT
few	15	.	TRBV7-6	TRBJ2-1	CASSLQSLSNNEQFF	TGTGCCAGCAGCTTACAGTCCCTATCGAACAATGAGCAGTTCTTC
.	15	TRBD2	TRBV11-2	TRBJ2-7	CATAVHSSGEYEQYF	TGTGCTACCGCCGTCCATTCTAGCGGGGAATACGAGCAGTACTTC
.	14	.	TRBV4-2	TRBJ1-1	CASSQGALNTEAFF	TGTGCCAGCAGCCAAGGGGCTTTGAACACTGAAGCTTTCTTT
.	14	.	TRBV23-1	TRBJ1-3	CASSPGLSSQTIYF	TGCGCCAGCAGCCCAGGTCTTTCCAGCCAGACCATATATTTT
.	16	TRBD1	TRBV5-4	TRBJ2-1	CASSTGRDRNYNEQFF	TGTGCCAGCAGCACGGGCCGGGACAGGAATTACAATGAGCAGTTCTTC
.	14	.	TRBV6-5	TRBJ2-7	CASRRTESSYEQYF	TGTGCCAGCAGGAGGACGGAGAGCTCCTACGAGCAGTACTTC